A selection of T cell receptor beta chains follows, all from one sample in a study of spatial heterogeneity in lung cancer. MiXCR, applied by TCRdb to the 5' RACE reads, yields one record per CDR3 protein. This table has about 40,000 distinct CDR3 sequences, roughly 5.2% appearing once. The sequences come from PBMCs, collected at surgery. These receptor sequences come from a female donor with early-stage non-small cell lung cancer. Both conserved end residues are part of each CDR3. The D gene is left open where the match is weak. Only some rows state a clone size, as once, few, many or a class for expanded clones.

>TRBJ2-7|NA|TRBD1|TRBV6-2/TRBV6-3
TGTGCCAGCAGTTACCCCACGGACAGGGGCCATTCCTACGAGCAGTACTTC
CASSYPTDRGHSYEQYF
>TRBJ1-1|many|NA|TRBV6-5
TGTGCCAGCAGTTACGCTGGGGGCACAGGTGAAGCTTTCTTT
CASSYAGGTGEAFF
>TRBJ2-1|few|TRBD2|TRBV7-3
TGTGCCAGCAGCGCCGGGGGGAGCCCATACTACAATGAGCAGTTCTTC
CASSAGGSPYYNEQFF
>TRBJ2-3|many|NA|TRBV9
TGTGCCAGCAGCGCGGACCTTGATACGCAGTATTTT
CASSADLDTQYF
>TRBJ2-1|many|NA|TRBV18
TGTGCCAGCTCACCATGGAGCGGTGAGCAGTTCTTC
CASSPWSGEQFF
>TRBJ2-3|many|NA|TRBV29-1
TGCAGTCTAACCGGGACAGCGGGTTCAGATACGCAGTATTTT
CSLTGTAGSDTQYF
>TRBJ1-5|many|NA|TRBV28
TGTGCCAGCAGTTTATTAGGAGGTCAGCCCCAGCATTTT
CASSLLGGQPQHF
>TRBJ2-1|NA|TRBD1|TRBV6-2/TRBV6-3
TGTGCCAGCACCGTACAGGGGGCCGTGAATGAGCAGTTCTTC
CASTVQGAVNEQFF
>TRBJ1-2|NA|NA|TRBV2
TGTGCCAGCAGTGAAGGACAGCCCTATGGCTACACCTTC
CASSEGQPYGYTF
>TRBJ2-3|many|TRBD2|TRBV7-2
TGTGCCAGCAGTCGCCAAGCGGGGGGGCTGATGAATACGCAGTATTTT
CASSRQAGGLMNTQYF
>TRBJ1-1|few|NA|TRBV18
TGTGCCAGCTCACCATGGGAGGGGAACACTGAAGCTTTCTTT
CASSPWEGNTEAFF
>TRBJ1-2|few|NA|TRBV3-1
TGTGCCAGCAGCCAAGTACAGGCGGGCTATGGCTACACCTTC
CASSQVQAGYGYTF
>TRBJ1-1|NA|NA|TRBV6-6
TGTGCCAGCAGTCTAGTTGAAGCTTTCTTT
CASSLVEAFF
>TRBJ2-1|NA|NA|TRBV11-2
TGTGCCAGCAGGCTAGTGCCCACCTTTCTCTCCTACAATGAGCAGTTCTTC
CASRLVPTFLSYNEQFF
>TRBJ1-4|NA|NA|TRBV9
TGTGCCAGCAGCGTAGAAGGCGGAGGGGGTGAAAAACTGTTTTTT
CASSVEGGGGEKLFF
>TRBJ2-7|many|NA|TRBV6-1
TGTGCCAGCAGTGACCAACTCCAGGGCTACGAGCAGTACTTC
CASSDQLQGYEQYF
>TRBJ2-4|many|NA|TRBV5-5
TGTGCCAGCAGCCTGGTGACAGGTACCAAAAACATTCAGTACTTC
CASSLVTGTKNIQYF
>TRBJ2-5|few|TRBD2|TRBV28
TGTGCCAGCAGTAAGAGCGGGGGCTTAGAGACCCAGTACTTC
CASSKSGGLETQYF
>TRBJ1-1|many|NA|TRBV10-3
TGTGCCATCAGTTGGCAGGGGAGGGTGAACACTGAAGCTTTCTTT
CAISWQGRVNTEAFF
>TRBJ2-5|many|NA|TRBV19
TGTGCCAGTAAACAGGGAGGGTACCAAGAGACCCAGTACTTC
CASKQGGYQETQYF
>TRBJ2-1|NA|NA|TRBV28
TGTGCCAGCAGAACCAGACAGGAGATAACGCATGACAATGAGCAGTTCTTC
CASRTRQEITHDNEQFF
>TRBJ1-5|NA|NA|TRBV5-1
TGCGCCAGCAGCTTGGGGGCTCTTGAGGGTCAGCCCCAGCATTTT
CASSLGALEGQPQHF
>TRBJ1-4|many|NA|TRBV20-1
TGCAGTATCGGGACATCCGATGAAAAACTGTTTTTT
CSIGTSDEKLFF
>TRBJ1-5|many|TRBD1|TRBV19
TGTGCCAGTAGTATAGTCGCCGGGACAGGGTGGGGTCAGCCCCAGCATTTT
CASSIVAGTGWGQPQHF
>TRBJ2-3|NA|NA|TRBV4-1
TGCGCCAGCAGCCAGACGGGGGCCCCCACAGATACGCAGTATTTT
CASSQTGAPTDTQYF
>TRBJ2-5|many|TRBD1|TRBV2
TGTGCCAGCACCCGACAGGGTCCATTACAAGAGACCCAGTACTTC
CASTRQGPLQETQYF
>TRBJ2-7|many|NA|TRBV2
TGTGCCAGCCCCATGGGAGGACGGAACTACGAGCAGTACTTC
CASPMGGRNYEQYF
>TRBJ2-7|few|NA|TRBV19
TGTGCCAGTAAGACAGGAGTAGAATCCTCCTACGAGCAGTACTTC
CASKTGVESSYEQYF
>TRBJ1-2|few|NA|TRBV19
TGTGCCAGTAGTCTAACCCAGGAATTAGGCTACACCTTC
CASSLTQELGYTF
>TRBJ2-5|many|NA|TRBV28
TGTGCCAGCAGTCCAAGTCCAGGGGAAGAGACCCAGTACTTC
CASSPSPGEETQYF
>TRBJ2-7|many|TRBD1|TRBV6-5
TGTGCCAGCAGCCTTACAGGGGACGAGCAGTACTTC
CASSLTGDEQYF
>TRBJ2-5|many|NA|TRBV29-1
TGCAGCGTTGGGGCCGCTGGGCAGGAGACCCAGTACTTC
CSVGAAGQETQYF
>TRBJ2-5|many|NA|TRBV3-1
TGTGCCAGCACCCGTGGTGAGACCCAGTACTTC
CASTRGETQYF
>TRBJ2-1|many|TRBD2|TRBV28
TGTGCCAGCAGTTCCGCGGGGGACTCCTACAATGAGCAGTTCTTC
CASSSAGDSYNEQFF
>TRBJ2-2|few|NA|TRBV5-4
TGTGCCAGCAGCTTTCCGGGGAAGGACGGGGAGCTGTTTTTT
CASSFPGKDGELFF
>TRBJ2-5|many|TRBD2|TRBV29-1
TGCAGCGTCGGTCCTAGCGGGGGCACAACTACCCAGTACTTC
CSVGPSGGTTTQYF
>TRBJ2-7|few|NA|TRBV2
TGTGCCAGCAGTGAATTGGCGGTTAGCTCCTACGAGCAGTACTTC
CASSELAVSSYEQYF
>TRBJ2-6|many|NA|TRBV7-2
TGTGCCAGCAGCCCGGGTTTTGCTGGGGCCAACGTCCTGACTTTC
CASSPGFAGANVLTF
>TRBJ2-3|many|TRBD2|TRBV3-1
TGTGCCAGCAGCCAAGAAGGGCGACTAGCGGGGGTAATGGATACGCAGTATTTT
CASSQEGRLAGVMDTQYF
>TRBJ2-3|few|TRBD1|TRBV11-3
TGTGCCAGCAGCTCCGGGACAGGGTCGGTAGATACGCAGTATTTT
CASSSGTGSVDTQYF
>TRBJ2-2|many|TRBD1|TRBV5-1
TGCGCCAGCAGCGGCAGGGGGCTGGACGGGGAGCTGTTTTTT
CASSGRGLDGELFF
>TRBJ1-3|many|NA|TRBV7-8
TGTGCCAGCAGCCCACCCCGTCGAACGGGAAACACCATATATTTT
CASSPPRRTGNTIYF
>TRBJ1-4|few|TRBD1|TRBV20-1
TGCAGTGCTTCGGACAGGGGAGGAGATGAAAAACTGTTTTTT
CSASDRGGDEKLFF
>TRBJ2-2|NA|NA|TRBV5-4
TGTGCCAGCAGCTTGGCCGTAACAGGCCAGAACACCCGGGAGCTGTTTTTT
CASSLAVTGQNTRELFF
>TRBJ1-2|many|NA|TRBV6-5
TGTGCCAGCAGTCGACAACGACAGAGGGACTACTATGGCTACACCTTC
CASSRQRQRDYYGYTF